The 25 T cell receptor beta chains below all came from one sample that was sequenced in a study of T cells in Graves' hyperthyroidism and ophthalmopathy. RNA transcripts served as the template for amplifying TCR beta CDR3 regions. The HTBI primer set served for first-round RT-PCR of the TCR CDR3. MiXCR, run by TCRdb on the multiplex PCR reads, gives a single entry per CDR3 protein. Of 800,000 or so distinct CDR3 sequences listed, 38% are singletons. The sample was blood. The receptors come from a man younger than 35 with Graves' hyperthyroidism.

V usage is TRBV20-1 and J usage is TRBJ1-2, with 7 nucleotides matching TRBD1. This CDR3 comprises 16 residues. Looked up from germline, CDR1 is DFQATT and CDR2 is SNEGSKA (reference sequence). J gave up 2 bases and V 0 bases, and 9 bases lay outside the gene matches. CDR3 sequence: CSARDLLGQVNYGYTF. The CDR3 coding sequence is TGCAGTGCTAGAGACCTCTTAGGACAGGTGAACTATGGCTACACCTTC.

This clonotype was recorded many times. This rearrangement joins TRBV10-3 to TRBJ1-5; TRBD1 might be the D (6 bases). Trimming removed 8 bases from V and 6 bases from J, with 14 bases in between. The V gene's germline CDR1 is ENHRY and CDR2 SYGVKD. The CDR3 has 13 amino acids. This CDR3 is CAIGGGLSQPQHF. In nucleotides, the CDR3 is TGTGCCATCGGCGGGGGGCTGAGTCAGCCCCAGCATTTT.

CDR3 sequence (DNA): TGTGCCACCAGCAGAGATCGCGGGACAGGGCATGGCTACACCTTC. Its translation: CATSRDRGTGHGYTF. This chain links TRBV15 with TRBJ1-2, with 9 nucleotides matching TRBD1. The V segment lost 0 bases and the J segment 6 bases; nucleotides outside the gene matches: 5. The CDR3 loop spans 15 amino acids. The germline gives CDR1 LNHNV, CDR2 YYDKDF (reference sequence).

The CDR3 reads CSAREPRLNTEAFF. In DNA, the CDR3 is TGCAGTGCTAGAGAACCGAGGTTGAACACTGAAGCTTTCTTT. V usage is TRBV20-1 and J usage is TRBJ1-1; unclear D gene. V gave up 0 bases and J gave up 0 bases, with 8 bases separating them. CDR1 and CDR2 from the germline V gene are DFQATT and SNEGSKA (reference sequence). The CDR3 is 14 amino acids.

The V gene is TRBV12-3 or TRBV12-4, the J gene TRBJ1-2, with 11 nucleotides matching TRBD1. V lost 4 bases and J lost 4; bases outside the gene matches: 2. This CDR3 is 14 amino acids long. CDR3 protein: CASSWTGGSYGYTF. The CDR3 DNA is TGTGCCAGCAGTTGGACAGGGGGCAGCTATGGCTACACCTTC.

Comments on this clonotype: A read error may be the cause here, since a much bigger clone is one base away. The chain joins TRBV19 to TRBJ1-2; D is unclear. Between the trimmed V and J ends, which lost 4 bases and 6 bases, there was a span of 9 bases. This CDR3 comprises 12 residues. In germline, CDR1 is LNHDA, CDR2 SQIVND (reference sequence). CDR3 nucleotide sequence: TGTGCCAGTAGTACCGGACCCCATGGCTACACCTTC. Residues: CASSTGPHGYTF. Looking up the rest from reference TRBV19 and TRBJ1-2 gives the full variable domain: DGGITQSPKYLFRKEGQNVTLSCEQNLNHDAMYWYRQDPGQGLRLIYYSQIVNDFQKGDIAEGYSVSREKKESFPLTVTSAQKNPTAFYLCASSTGPHGYTFGSGTRLTVV.

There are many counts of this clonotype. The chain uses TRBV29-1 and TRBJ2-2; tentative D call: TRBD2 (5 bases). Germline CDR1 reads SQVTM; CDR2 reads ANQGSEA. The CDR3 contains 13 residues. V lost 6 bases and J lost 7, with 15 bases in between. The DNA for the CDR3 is TGCAGCGTGATACATTCCGGGGACGGGGAGCTGTTTTTT. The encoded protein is CSVIHSGDGELFF.

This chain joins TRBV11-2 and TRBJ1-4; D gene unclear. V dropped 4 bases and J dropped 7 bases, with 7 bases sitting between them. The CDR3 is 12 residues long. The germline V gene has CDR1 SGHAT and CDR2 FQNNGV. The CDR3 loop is CASSYPSEKLFF. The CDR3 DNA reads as TGTGCCAGCAGCTACCCCAGTGAAAAACTGTTTTTT.

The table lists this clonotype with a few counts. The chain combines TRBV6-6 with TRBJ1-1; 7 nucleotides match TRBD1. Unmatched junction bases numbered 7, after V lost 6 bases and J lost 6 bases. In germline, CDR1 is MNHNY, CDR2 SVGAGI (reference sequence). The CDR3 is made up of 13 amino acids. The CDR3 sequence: CASSSPGTAEAFF. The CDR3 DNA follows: TGTGCCAGCAGCTCCCCCGGGACAGCTGAAGCTTTCTTT.

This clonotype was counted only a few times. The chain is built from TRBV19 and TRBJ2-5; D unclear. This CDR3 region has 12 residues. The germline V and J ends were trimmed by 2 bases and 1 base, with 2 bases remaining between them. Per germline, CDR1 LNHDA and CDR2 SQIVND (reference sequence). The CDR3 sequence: CASSISQETQYF. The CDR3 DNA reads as TGTGCCAGTAGTATATCCCAAGAGACCCAGTACTTC.

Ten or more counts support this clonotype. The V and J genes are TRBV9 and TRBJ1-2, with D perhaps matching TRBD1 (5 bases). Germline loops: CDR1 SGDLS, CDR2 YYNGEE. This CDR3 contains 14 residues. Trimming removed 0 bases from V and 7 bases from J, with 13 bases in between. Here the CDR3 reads CASSVGVEGFGYTF. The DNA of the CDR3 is TGTGCCAGCAGCGTAGGAGTGGAGGGGTTTGGCTACACCTTC.

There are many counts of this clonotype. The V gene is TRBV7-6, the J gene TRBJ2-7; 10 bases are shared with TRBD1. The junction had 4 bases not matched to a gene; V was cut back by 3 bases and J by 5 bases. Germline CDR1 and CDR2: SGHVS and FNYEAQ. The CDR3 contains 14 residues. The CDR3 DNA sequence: TGTGCCAGCAGCTTCCGGGACAGGGGTGACGAGCAGTACTTC. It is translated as CASSFRDRGDEQYF. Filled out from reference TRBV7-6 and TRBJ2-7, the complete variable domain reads GAGVSQSPRYKVTKRGQDVALRCDPISGHVSLYWYRQALGQGPEFLTYFNYEAQQDKSGLPNDRFSAERPEGSISTLTIQRTEQRDSAMYRCASSFRDRGDEQYFGPGTRLTVT.

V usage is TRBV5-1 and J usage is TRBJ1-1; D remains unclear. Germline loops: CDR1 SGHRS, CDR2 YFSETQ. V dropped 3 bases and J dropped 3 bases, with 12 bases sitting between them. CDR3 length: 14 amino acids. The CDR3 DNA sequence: TGCGCCAGCAGCTCGAGGGCCGGAGACACTGAAGCTTTCTTT. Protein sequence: CASSSRAGDTEAFF.

The CDR3 reads CASQLLDEGSPLHF. The CDR3 DNA reads as TGTGCCAGCCAACTTTTGGACGAGGGTTCACCCCTCCACTTT. V and J are TRBV6-5 and TRBJ1-6; D is unresolved. Germline CDR1 and CDR2: MNHEY and SVGAGI. CDR3 length equals 14 residues. V gave up 8 bases and J gave up 9 bases, with 17 bases separating them.

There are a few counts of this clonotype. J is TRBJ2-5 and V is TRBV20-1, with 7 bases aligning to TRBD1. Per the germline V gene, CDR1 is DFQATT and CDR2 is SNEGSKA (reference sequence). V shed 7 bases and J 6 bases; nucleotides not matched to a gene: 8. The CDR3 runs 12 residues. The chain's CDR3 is CSGGTEVQTQYF. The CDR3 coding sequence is TGCAGTGGAGGGACAGAGGTTCAGACCCAGTACTTC.

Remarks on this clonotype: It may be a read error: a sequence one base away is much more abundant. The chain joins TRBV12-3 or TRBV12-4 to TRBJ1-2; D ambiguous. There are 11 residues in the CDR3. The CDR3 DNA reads TGTGCCTGCAGTTTTCTGGGCGGCTACACCTTC. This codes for CACSFLGGYTF.

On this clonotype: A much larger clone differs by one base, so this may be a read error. CDR3 loop: CASSTRTETQYF. In nucleotides, the CDR3 is TGTGCCAGCAGCACCCGTACCGAGACCCAGTACTTC. This chain connects TRBV9 to TRBJ2-5; no firm D call. V gave up 4 bases and J gave up 5 bases, with 9 bases separating them. Germline loops: CDR1 SGDLS, CDR2 YYNGEE. This CDR3 contains 12 residues.

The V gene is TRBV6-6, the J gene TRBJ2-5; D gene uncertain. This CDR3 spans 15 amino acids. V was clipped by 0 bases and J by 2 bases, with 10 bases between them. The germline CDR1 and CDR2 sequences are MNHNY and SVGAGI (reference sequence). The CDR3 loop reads CASSYSRRLQETQYF. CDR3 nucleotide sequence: TGTGCCAGCAGTTACTCAAGGCGGTTACAAGAGACCCAGTACTTC.

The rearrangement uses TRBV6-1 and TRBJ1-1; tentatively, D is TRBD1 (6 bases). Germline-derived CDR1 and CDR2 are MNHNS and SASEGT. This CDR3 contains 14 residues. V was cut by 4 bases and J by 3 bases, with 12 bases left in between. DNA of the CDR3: TGTGCCAGCAGTGCGTACAGGGCGGACACTGAAGCTTTCTTT. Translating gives CASSAYRADTEAFF.

This CDR3 reads CASSQVGTASEKLFF. CDR3 DNA sequence: TGTGCCAGCAGCCAAGTAGGGACAGCCTCTGAAAAACTGTTTTTT. V usage is TRBV14 and J usage is TRBJ1-4, with 7 bases fitting TRBD1. Germline V gene data show CDR1 as SGHDN and CDR2 as FVKESK. CDR3 length: 15 amino acids. The J segment lost 7 bases and the V segment lost 1 base, leaving 6 bases of the junction unmatched.

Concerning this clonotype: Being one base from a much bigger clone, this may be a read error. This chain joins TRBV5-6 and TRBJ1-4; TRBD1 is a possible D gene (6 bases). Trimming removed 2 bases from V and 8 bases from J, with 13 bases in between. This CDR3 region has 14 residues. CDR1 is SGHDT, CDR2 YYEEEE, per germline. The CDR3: CASSFDRMTEKLFF. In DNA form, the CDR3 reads TGTGCCAGCAGCTTCGACAGGATGACGGAAAAACTGTTTTTT.

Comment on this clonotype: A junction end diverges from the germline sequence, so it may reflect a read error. CDR3 nucleotides: TGTGTCAGCAGTTTTAGCGGAGAAGAGACCCAGTACTTC. Its protein product is CVSSFSGEETQYF. The chain recombines TRBV12-3 or TRBV12-4 with TRBJ2-5; D may be TRBD2 (6 bases). The length of the CDR3 is 13 residues.

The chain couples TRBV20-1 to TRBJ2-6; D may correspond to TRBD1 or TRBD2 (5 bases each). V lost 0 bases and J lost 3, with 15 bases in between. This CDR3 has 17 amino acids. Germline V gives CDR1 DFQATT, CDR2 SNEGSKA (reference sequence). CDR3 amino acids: CSARDLRGEGGANVLTF. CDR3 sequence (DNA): TGCAGTGCTAGAGATTTGAGAGGGGAAGGTGGGGCCAACGTCCTGACTTTC.

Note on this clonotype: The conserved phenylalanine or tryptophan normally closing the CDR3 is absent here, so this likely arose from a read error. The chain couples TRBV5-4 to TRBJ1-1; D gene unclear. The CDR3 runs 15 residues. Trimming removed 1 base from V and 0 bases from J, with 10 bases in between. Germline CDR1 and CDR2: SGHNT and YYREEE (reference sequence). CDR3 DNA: TGTGCCAGCAGCTTGAGGGTCACCGTGAACACTGAAGCTTTCCTT. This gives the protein CASSLRVTVNTEAFL.

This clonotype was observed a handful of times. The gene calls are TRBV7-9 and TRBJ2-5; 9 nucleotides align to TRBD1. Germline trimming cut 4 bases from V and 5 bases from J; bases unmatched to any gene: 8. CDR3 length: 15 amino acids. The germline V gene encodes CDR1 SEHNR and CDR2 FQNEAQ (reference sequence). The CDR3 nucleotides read TGTGCCAGCAGCTCCGAGGGACAGGGAAGGGAGACCCAGTACTTC. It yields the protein CASSSEGQGRETQYF.